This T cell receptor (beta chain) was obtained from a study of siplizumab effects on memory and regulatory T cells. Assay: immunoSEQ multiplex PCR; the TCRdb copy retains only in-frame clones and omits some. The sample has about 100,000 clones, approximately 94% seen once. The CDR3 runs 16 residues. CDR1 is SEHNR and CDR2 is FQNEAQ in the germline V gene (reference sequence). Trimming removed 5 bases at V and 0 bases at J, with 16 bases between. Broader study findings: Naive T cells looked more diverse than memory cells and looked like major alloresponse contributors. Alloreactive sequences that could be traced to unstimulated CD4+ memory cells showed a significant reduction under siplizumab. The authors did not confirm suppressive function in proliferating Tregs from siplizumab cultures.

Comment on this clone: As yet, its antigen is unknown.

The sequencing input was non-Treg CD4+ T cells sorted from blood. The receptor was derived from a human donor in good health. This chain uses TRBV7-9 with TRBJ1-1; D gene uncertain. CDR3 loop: CASSPRGSVVNTEAFF. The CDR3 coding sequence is TGTGCCAGCAGCCCGCGCGGATCAGTTGTGAACACTGAAGCTTTCTTT.